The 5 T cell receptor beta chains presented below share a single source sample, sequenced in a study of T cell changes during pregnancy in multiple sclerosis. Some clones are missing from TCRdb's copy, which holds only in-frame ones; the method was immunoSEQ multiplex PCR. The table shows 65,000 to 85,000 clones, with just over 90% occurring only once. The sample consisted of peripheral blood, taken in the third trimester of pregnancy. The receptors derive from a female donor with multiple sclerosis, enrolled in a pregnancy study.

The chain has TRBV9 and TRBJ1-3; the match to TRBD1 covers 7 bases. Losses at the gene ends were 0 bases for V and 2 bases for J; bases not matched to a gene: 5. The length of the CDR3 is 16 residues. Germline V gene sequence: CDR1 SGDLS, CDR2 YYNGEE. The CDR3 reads CASSVAPTGTGNTIYF. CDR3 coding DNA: TGTGCCAGCAGCGTAGCCCCGACAGGGACTGGAAACACCATATATTTT.

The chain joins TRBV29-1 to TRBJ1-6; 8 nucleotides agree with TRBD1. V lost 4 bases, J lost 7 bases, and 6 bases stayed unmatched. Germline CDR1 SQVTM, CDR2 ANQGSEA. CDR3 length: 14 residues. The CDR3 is CSVASDRANSPLHF. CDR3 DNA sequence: TGCAGCGTTGCCTCGGACAGGGCCAATTCACCCCTCCACTTT.

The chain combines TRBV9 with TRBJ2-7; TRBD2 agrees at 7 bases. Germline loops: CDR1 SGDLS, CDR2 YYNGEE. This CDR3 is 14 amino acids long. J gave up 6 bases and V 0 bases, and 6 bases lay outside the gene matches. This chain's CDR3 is CASSVGPKRGEQYF. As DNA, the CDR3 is TGTGCCAGCAGCGTAGGTCCCAAGCGGGGCGAGCAGTACTTC.

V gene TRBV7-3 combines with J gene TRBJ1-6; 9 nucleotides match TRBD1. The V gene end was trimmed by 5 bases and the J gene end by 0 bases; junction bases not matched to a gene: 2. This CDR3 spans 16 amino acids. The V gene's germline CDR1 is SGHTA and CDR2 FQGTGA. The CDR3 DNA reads TGTGCCAGCAGCCTACAGGGGGCCTCCTATAATTCACCCCTCCACTTT. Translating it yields CASSLQGASYNSPLHF.

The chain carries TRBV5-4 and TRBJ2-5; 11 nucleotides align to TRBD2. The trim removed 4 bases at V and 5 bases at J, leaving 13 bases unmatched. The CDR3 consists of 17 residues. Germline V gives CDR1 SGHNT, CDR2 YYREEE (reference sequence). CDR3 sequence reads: CASSEQVTSGGSETQYF. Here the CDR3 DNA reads TGTGCCAGCAGCGAACAGGTTACTAGCGGGGGTAGCGAGACCCAGTACTTC.